This is a list of T cell receptor beta chains from one sample in a study of shared T cell receptors in the human thymus. Sequencing was performed with immunoSEQ multiplex PCR; in TCRdb, only in-frame clones are kept and a portion is missing. The table records some 700,000 clones, 80% to 90% of them present only once. This sample also belongs to another study, concerning human thymus T cells.

What was sequenced was thymocytes. These receptors were taken from a girl under three years old with a congenital heart defect. Each CDR3 is given with its conserved first and last residue. D genes are given only for firm matches. For some rows the clone size is stated as once, few or many, or as a class when expanded; others skip it.

v_gene	abundance	d_gene	j_gene	CDR3aa	CDR3nt
TRBV15	once	TRBD2	TRBJ2-3	CATLGGSTDTQYF	TGTGCCACCCTCGGGGGGTCCACAGATACGCAGTATTTT
TRBV6-5	-	-	TRBJ1-6	CATTGPFGPLHF	TGTGCCACCACAGGGCCGTTTGGACCCCTCCACTTT
TRBV11-2	few	-	TRBJ2-1	CASSPPRPRVDEQFF	TGTGCCAGCAGCCCCCCTCGGCCCAGGGTCGATGAGCAGTTCTTC
TRBV7-9	-	TRBD1	TRBJ1-6	CASSFWRDRPNSPLHF	TGTGCCAGCAGCTTTTGGAGGGACAGGCCTAATTCACCCCTCCACTTT
TRBV5-5	-	-	TRBJ1-2	CASSPPGEYGYTF	TGTGCCAGCAGCCCCCCTGGGGAGTATGGCTACACCTTC
TRBV4-3	-	-	TRBJ1-1	CASSQDRENTEAFF	TGCGCCAGCAGCCAAGATCGGGAGAACACTGAAGCTTTCTTT
TRBV6-6	-	TRBD1	TRBJ2-3	CASSYTQGAADTQYF	TGTGCCAGCAGTTACACACAGGGGGCTGCAGATACGCAGTATTTT
TRBV14	-	-	TRBJ1-2	CASSQRQVTGYTF	TGTGCCAGCAGCCAACGACAGGTTACTGGCTACACCTTC
TRBV6-1	-	-	TRBJ1-2	CASSEVGKAHGGSCGYTF	TGTGCCAGCAGTGAAGTAGGGAAAGCGCACGGGGGATCCTGTGGCTACACCTTC
TRBV9	-	-	TRBJ1-2	CASSVVRGDGYTF	TGTGCCAGCAGCGTAGTTCGGGGGGATGGCTACACCTTC
TRBV5-4	few	TRBD1	TRBJ2-1	CASSFWGTGGMCNEQFF	TGTGCCAGCAGCTTTTGGGGAACAGGGGGCATGTGCAATGAGCAGTTCTTC
TRBV27	-	-	TRBJ1-1	CASSLAPGGQLNTEAFF	TGTGCCAGCAGTTTGGCCCCGGGTGGCCAATTGAACACTGAAGCTTTCTTT
TRBV28	few	-	TRBJ2-5	CASIPSRGQETQYF	TGTGCCAGCATTCCTTCCAGGGGCCAAGAGACCCAGTACTTC
TRBV18	-	-	TRBJ2-5	CASSPGQGSQETQYF	TGTGCCAGCTCACCGGGCCAGGGAAGCCAAGAGACCCAGTACTTC
TRBV9	-	-	TRBJ2-7	CASSPQGDEQYF	TGTGCCAGCAGCCCTCAGGGCGACGAGCAGTACTTC
TRBV6-6	once	-	TRBJ1-2	CASSYSGLRVHGYTF	TGTGCCAGCAGTTACTCGGGGCTAAGGGTTCACGGCTACACCTTC
TRBV6-5	-	-	TRBJ1-4	CASAGVNEKLFF	TGTGCCAGCGCAGGGGTTAATGAAAAACTGTTTTTT
TRBV5-6	-	-	TRBJ2-3	CASSFPFGGSTDTQYF	TGTGCCAGCAGCTTCCCGTTTGGGGGCAGCACAGATACGCAGTATTTT
TRBV19	-	-	TRBJ1-2	CASSIDLQGVGYGYTF	TGTGCCAGTAGTATAGATCTACAGGGTGTAGGCTATGGCTACACCTTC
TRBV5-5	few	-	TRBJ2-5	CASSPPARETQYF	TGTGCCAGCAGCCCCCCCGCGAGAGAGACCCAGTACTTC
TRBV5-5	-	-	TRBJ2-7	CASSPAGSHYEQYF	TGTGCCAGCAGCCCTGCCGGGTCCCACTACGAGCAGTACTTC
TRBV7-9	-	-	TRBJ2-7	CASSSTPWGGQSYEQYF	TGTGCCAGCAGCTCCACCCCCTGGGGGGGGCAATCCTACGAGCAGTACTTC
TRBV28	-	-	TRBJ1-4	CASRDPARATNEKLFF	TGTGCCAGCAGGGATCCCGCGAGGGCAACTAATGAAAAACTGTTTTTT
TRBV27	-	-	TRBJ1-1	CASSLLGGGTEAFF	TGTGCCAGCAGTTTATTAGGGGGGGGCACTGAAGCTTTCTTT
TRBV11-2	few	-	TRBJ1-3	CASSSKGTIYF	TGTGCCAGCAGCTCAAAGGGGACCATATATTTT
TRBV6-5	once	-	TRBJ1-1	CASKLTAPGNTEAFF	TGTGCCAGCAAGTTGACAGCTCCAGGTAACACTGAAGCTTTCTTT
TRBV7-8	-	TRBD2	TRBJ2-5	CASSLAGPEAGLAGGKETQYF	TGTGCCAGCAGCTTAGCGGGTCCCGAAGCCGGACTAGCGGGGGGAAAAGAGACCCAGTACTTC
TRBV7-3	-	TRBD1	TRBJ1-2	CASSFQTRTGSDGYTF	TGTGCCAGCAGCTTCCAAACTCGGACAGGGTCGGATGGCTACACCTTC
TRBV6-5	-	-	TRBJ1-4	CASSYAGVATNEKLFF	TGTGCCAGCAGTTACGCGGGAGTCGCAACTAATGAAAAACTGTTTTTT
TRBV4-2	-	-	TRBJ1-5	CASSQEPGKDQPQHF	TGTGCCAGCAGCCAAGAACCAGGGAAAGATCAGCCCCAGCATTTT
TRBV7-6	few	-	TRBJ1-3	CASSSRTASFSGNTIYF	TGTGCCAGCAGCTCCCGGACAGCGAGTTTCTCTGGAAACACCATATATTTT
TRBV5-6	-	-	TRBJ2-2	CASSLFLGGGPNTGELFF	TGTGCCAGCAGCTTGTTCCTCGGCGGAGGGCCGAACACCGGGGAGCTGTTTTTT
TRBV4-1	-	TRBD1	TRBJ1-2	CASSQDLDRDLDYGYTF	TGCGCCAGCAGCCAAGATCTGGACAGGGACCTTGACTATGGCTACACCTTC
TRBV19	-	TRBD1	TRBJ1-2	CASNRRQGVNYGYTF	TGTGCCAGTAATAGACGACAGGGAGTTAACTATGGCTACACCTTC
TRBV28	-	-	TRBJ1-3	CASSYNSGNTIYF	TGTGCCAGCAGCTATAACTCTGGAAACACCATATATTTT
TRBV15	-	-	TRBJ1-1	CATSRATITEAFF	TGTGCCACCAGCAGGGCCACAATAACTGAAGCTTTCTTT
TRBV27	-	TRBD2	TRBJ2-1	CASSAALAGADNEQFF	TGTGCCAGCAGTGCCGCACTAGCGGGAGCTGACAATGAGCAGTTCTTC
TRBV5-4	-	-	TRBJ1-1	CASSFTGGVEAFF	TGTGCCAGCAGCTTTACCGGGGGAGTCGAAGCTTTCTTT
TRBV5-1	-	TRBD1	TRBJ2-7	CASSTRQGPGEQYF	TGCGCCAGCAGCACACGACAGGGCCCGGGCGAGCAGTACTTC
TRBV2	-	TRBD1	TRBJ2-7	CASRRNRGDPNF	TGTGCCAGCAGGCGAAACAGGGGCGACCCGAACTTC
TRBV2	-	-	TRBJ2-1	CASRNRVDEQFF	TGTGCCAGCAGAAACAGGGTTGATGAGCAGTTCTTC
TRBV19	-	-	TRBJ1-2	CASSSPKSSRAKFYGYTF	TGTGCCAGTAGTTCGCCCAAGTCGTCGAGGGCGAAATTCTATGGCTACACCTTC
TRBV30	once	-	TRBJ1-2	CACGRSKFLNYGYTF	TGTGCCTGCGGTAGATCCAAGTTTCTTAACTATGGCTACACCTTC
TRBV6-5	-	-	TRBJ1-2	CASSLTGGGYTF	TGTGCCAGCAGTTTAACGGGGGGTGGCTACACCTTC
TRBV6-1	-	-	TRBJ1-5	CASSEAPHGEYSNQPQHF	TGTGCCAGCAGTGAAGCCCCCCACGGGGAATATAGCAATCAGCCCCAGCATTTT
TRBV6-1	-	-	TRBJ2-7	CASSEDRSYEQYF	TGTGCCAGCAGTGAGGACAGATCCTACGAGCAGTACTTC
TRBV5-1	-	TRBD1	TRBJ1-6	CASSHRGGNSPLHF	TGCGCCAGCAGCCACAGGGGGGGTAATTCACCCCTCCACTTT
TRBV7-6	-	TRBD2	TRBJ2-1	CASSRGTSGDFYNEQFF	TGTGCCAGCAGCCGAGGGACTAGCGGGGATTTCTACAATGAGCAGTTCTTC
TRBV27	-	TRBD1	TRBJ1-4	CASSSNPDRPNEKLFF	TGTGCCAGCAGTTCTAACCCGGACAGGCCCAATGAAAAACTGTTTTTT
TRBV6-1	-	-	TRBJ1-6	CASTELWTAYWNSPLHF	TGTGCCAGCACTGAGCTCTGGACAGCCTACTGGAATTCACCCCTCCACTTT
TRBV7-8	-	-	TRBJ2-1	CASSLGRGLSYNEQFF	TGTGCCAGCAGCTTAGGGCGGGGGCTCTCCTACAATGAGCAGTTCTTC
TRBV27	-	-	TRBJ2-1	CASSLSFCWGGHEQFF	TGTGCCAGCAGTTTATCGTTCTGTTGGGGGGGCCATGAGCAGTTCTTC
TRBV9	-	TRBD1	TRBJ1-6	CASSARDRVVMDSPLHF	TGTGCCAGCAGCGCACGGGACAGGGTCGTGATGGATTCACCCCTCCACTTT
TRBV14	few	TRBD1	TRBJ2-3	CASSQQGGPGQGTDTQYF	TGTGCCAGCAGCCAACAGGGGGGGCCGGGACAGGGGACAGATACGCAGTATTTT
TRBV14	-	TRBD1	TRBJ1-6	CASSQEQGEHNSPLHF	TGTGCCAGCAGCCAAGAGCAGGGGGAGCATAATTCACCCCTCCACTTT